The TCR beta chain described here comes from a study of blood T cells in healthy people across ages. Across the whole study: Template switching caught about one barcoded beta molecule for each two T cells. Study-level findings and limits: TCR beta diversity tracked closely with naive T cell percentage.

The donors, all healthy, were Caucasians living in Russia, aged roughly 6 to 100. Regarding this clonotype: Its antigen is not known.

The CDR3 contains 14 residues. The germline gives CDR1 MNHEY, CDR2 SVGEGT. The V gene lost 6 bases and the J gene lost 5 bases, with 14 bases spanning the gap. Then a second PCR, running roughly 6 to 12 cycles, was carried out with a sample-barcoded 5' primer and a J-beta primer mix. One entry per CDR3 protein, called by TCRdb with MiXCR from the 5' RACE reads. The profile shows hundreds of thousands of distinct CDR3 sequences, roughly 44% of them singletons. This receptor was obtained from a man aged 55 to 69 in good health. The sequencing input was blood. The chain combines TRBV6-2 or TRBV6-3 with TRBJ1-5, with a tentative D call TRBD1 (6 bases). The CDR3, as DNA: TGTGCCAGCAGCCTTGGACAGAAGGATCAGCCCCAGCATTTT. This gives the protein CASSLGQKDQPQHF.